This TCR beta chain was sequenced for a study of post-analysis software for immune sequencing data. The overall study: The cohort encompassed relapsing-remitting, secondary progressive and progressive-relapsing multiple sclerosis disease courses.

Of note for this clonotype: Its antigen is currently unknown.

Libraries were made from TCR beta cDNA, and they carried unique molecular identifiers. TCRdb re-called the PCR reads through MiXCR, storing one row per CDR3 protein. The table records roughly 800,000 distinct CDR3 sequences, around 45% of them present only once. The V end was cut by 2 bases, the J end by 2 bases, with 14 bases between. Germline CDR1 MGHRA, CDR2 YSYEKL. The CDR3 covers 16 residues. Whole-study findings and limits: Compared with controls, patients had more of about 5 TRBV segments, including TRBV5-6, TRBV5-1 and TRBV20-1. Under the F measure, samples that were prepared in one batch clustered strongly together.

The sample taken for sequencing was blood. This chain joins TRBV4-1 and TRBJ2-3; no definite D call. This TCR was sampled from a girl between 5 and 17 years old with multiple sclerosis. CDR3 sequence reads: CASSQSSSSFTDTQYF. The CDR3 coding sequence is TGCGCCAGCAGCCAATCCAGTAGCAGTTTCACAGATACGCAGTATTTT.